This T cell receptor beta chain originates from a study of T cells in Graves' hyperthyroidism and ophthalmopathy. This clonotype was seen ten or more times. Amplified regions were TCR beta CDR3 sequences from RNA transcripts. In the first-round RT-PCR of the TCR CDR3, the HTBI primer set was used. TCRdb re-analysed the multiplex PCR reads in MiXCR, keeping a single row per CDR3 protein. This sample has around 420,000 distinct CDR3 sequences, with about a sixth found just once. Germline CDR1 and CDR2: SEHNR and FQNEAQ (reference sequence). This CDR3 is 13 amino acids long. The sample was blood. The genes are TRBV7-9 and TRBJ1-1, with a tentative D call TRBD1 (5 bases). The receptor comes from a woman between 18 and 30 years old with Graves' hyperthyroidism. Here the CDR3 DNA reads TGTGCTACCTCGCGGGGGAACCACGCTGAAGCTTTCTTT. Protein: CATSRGNHAEAFF.